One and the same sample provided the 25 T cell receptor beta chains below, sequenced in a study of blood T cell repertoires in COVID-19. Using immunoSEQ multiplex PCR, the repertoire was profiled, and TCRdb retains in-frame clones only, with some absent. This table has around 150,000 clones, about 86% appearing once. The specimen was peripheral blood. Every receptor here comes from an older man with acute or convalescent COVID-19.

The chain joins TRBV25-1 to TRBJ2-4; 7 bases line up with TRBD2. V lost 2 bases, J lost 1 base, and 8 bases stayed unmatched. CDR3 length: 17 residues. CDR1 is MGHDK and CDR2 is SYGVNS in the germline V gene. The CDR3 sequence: CASSEPSGGAAKNIQYF. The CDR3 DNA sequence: TGTGCCAGCAGTGAACCGTCGGGAGGAGCCGCCAAAAACATTCAGTACTTC. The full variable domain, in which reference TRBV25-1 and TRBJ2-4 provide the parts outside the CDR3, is EADIYQTPRYLVIGTGKKITLECSQTMGHDKMYWYQQDPGMELHLIHYSYGVNSTEKGDLSSESTVSRIRTEHFPLTLESARPSHTSQYLCASSEPSGGAAKNIQYFGAGTRLSVL.

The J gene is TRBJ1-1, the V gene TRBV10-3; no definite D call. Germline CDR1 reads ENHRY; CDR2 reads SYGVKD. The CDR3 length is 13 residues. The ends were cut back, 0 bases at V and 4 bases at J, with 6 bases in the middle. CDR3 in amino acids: CAISESQVTEAFF. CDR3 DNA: TGTGCCATCAGTGAGTCGCAGGTCACTGAAGCTTTCTTT.

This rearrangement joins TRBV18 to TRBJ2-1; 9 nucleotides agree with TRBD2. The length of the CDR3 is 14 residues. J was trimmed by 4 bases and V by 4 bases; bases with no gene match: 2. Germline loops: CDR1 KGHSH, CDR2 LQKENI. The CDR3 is CASSQSGRYNEQFF. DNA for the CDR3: TGTGCCAGCTCACAAAGCGGGAGGTACAATGAGCAGTTCTTC. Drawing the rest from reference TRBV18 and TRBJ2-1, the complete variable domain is NAGVMQNPRHLVRRRGQEARLRCSPMKGHSHVYWYRQLPEEGLKFMVYLQKENIIDESGMPKERFSAEFPKEGPSILRIQQVVRGDSAAYFCASSQSGRYNEQFFGPGTRLTVL.

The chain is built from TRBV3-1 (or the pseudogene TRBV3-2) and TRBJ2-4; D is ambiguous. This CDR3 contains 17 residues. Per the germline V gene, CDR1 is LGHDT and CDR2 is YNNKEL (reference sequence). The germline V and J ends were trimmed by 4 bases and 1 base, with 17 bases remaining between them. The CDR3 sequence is CASSLQTQSLAKNIQYF. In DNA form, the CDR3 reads TGTGCCAGCAGCCTTCAAACCCAGTCATTGGCCAAAAACATTCAGTACTTC.

CDR3 protein: CASSVALGQGAGEQYF. As DNA, the CDR3 is TGTGCCAGCAGCGTAGCTCTTGGGCAGGGGGCGGGCGAGCAGTACTTC. The chain carries TRBV9 and TRBJ2-7, with 8 bases identical to TRBD1. Germline V gene sequence: CDR1 SGDLS, CDR2 YYNGEE. The CDR3 is 16 residues long. Trimming cost V 0 bases and J 6 bases; bases outside gene matches: 11. Drawing the rest from reference TRBV9 and TRBJ2-7, the complete variable domain is DSGVTQTPKHLITATGQRVTLRCSPRSGDLSVYWYQQSLDQGLQFLIQYYNGEERAKGNILERFSAQQFPDLHSELNLSSLELGDSALYFCASSVALGQGAGEQYFGPGTRLTVT.

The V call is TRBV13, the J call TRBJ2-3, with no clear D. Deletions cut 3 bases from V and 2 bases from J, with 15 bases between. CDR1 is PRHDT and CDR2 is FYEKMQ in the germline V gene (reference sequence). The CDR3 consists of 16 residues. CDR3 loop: CASSFAEITHTDTQYF. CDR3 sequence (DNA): TGTGCCAGCAGCTTTGCGGAGATCACCCACACAGATACGCAGTATTTT.

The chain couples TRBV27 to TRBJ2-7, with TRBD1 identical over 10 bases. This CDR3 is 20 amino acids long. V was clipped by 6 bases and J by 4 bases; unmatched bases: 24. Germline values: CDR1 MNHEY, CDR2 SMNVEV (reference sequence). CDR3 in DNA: TGTGCCAGCAGCTTACGGGGGACCCTGGGGGGACAGGGGATGGGTTACGAGCAGTACTTC. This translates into CASSLRGTLGGQGMGYEQYF.

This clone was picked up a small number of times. CDR3 protein: CASRVLAGGPGELFF. The DNA of the CDR3 is TGTGCCAGCAGAGTCCTAGCGGGAGGGCCCGGGGAGCTGTTTTTT. The gene calls are TRBV6-4 and TRBJ2-2; TRBD2 matches at 12 bases. The V and J ends lost 6 bases and 6 bases, in that order; junction bases with no gene match: 5. This CDR3 region has 15 residues. Germline CDR1 is MRHNA and CDR2 is SNTAGT.

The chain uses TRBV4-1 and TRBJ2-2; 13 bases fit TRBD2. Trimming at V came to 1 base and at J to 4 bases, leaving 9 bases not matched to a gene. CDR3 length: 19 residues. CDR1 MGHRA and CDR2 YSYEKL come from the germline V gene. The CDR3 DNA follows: TGCGCCAGCAGCCAAGTCGAACTAGCGGGAGGGGACCGCACCGGGGAGCTGTTTTTT. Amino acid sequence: CASSQVELAGGDRTGELFF.

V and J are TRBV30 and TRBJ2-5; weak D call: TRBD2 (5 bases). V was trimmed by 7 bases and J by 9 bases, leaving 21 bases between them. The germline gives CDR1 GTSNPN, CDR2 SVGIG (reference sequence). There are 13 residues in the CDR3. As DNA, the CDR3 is TGTGCCTCCACCACCGCCCACCTCGGGGCCCAGTACTTC. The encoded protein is CASTTAHLGAQYF. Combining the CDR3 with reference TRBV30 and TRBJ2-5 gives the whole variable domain SQTIHQWPATLVQPVGSPLSLECTVEGTSNPNLYWYRQAAGRGLQLLFYSVGIGQISSEVPQNLSASRPQDRQFILSSKKLLLSDSGFYLCASTTAHLGAQYFGPGTRLLVL.

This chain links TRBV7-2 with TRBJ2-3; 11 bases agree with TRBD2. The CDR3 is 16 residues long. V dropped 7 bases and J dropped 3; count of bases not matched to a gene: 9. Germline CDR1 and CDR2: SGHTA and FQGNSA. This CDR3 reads CASTPRLAGFTDTQYF. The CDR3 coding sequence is TGTGCCAGCACGCCCCGACTAGCGGGATTTACAGATACGCAGTATTTT.

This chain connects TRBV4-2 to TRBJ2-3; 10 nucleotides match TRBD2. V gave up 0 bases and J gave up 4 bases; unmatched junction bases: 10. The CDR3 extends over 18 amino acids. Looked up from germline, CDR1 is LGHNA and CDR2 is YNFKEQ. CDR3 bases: TGTGCCAGCAGCCAAGATCGGGCGGGACTAGCGCCGGCAGATACGCAGTATTTT. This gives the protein CASSQDRAGLAPADTQYF.

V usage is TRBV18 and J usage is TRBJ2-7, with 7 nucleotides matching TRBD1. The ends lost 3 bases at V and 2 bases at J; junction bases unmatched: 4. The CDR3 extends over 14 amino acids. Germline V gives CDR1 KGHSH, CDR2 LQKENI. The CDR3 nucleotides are TGTGCCAGCTCACCCGAGACAGGGACCTACGAGCAGTACTTC. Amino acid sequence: CASSPETGTYEQYF.

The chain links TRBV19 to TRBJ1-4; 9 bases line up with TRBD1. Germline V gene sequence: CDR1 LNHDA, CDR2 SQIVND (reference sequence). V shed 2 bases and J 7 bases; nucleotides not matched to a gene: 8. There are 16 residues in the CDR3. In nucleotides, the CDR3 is TGTGCCAGTAGTATAATCCCGGGACAGGGCACTGAAAAACTGTTTTTT. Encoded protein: CASSIIPGQGTEKLFF.

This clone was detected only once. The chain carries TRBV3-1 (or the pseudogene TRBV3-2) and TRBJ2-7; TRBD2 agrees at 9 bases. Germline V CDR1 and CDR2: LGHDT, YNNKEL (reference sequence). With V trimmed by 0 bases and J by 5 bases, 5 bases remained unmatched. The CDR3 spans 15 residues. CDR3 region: CASSQDVAGADEQYF. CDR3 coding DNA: TGTGCCAGCAGCCAAGACGTAGCGGGGGCCGACGAGCAGTACTTC.

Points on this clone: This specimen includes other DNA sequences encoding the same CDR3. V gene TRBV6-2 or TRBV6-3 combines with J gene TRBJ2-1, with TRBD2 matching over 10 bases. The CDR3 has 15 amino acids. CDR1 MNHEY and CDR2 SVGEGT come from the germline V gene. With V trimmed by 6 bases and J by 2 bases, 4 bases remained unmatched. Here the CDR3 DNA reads TGTGCCAGCAGCAGGACTAGCGGAACCTACAATGAGCAGTTCTTC. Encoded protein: CASSRTSGTYNEQFF.

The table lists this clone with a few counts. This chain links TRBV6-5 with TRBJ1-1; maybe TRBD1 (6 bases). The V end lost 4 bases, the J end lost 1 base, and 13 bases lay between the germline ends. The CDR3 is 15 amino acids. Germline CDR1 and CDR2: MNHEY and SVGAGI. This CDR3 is CASSSTRDKNTEAFF. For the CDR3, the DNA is TGTGCCAGCAGTTCCACCCGGGACAAGAACACTGAAGCTTTCTTT.

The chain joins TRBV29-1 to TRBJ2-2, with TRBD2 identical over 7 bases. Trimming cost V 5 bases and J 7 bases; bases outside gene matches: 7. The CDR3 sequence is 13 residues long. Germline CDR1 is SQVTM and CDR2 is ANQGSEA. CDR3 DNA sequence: TGCAGCGTTAGGGGAGGGGCGTACGGGGAGCTGTTTTTT. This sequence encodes CSVRGGAYGELFF.

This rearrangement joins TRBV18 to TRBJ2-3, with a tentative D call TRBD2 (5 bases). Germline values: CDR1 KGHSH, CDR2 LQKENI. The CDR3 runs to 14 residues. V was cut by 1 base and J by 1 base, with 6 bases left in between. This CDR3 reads CASSPLRGTDTQYF. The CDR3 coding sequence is TGTGCCAGCTCACCACTGCGGGGCACAGATACGCAGTATTTT.

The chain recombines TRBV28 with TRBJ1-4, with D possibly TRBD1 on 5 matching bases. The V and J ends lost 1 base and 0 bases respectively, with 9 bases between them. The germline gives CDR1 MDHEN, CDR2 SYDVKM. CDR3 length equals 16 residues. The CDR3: CASSLFRVATNEKLFF. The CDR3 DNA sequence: TGTGCCAGCAGTTTATTCAGGGTTGCAACTAATGAAAAACTGTTTTTT.

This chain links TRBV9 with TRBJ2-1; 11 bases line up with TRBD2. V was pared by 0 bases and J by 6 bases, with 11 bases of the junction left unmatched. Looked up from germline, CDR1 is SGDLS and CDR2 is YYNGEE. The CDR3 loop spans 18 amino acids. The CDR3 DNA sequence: TGTGCCAGCAGCGTAGGAGTGGTTAGCGGGAGGGCTGGCAATGAGCAGTTCTTC. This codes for CASSVGVVSGRAGNEQFF.

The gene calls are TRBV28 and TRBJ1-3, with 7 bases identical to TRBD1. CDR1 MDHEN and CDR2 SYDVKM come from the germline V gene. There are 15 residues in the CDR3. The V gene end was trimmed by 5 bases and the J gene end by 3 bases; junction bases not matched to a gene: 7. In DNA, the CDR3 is TGTGCCAGCAGTCCAGGGACAGTTCTTGGAAACACCATATATTTT. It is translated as CASSPGTVLGNTIYF.

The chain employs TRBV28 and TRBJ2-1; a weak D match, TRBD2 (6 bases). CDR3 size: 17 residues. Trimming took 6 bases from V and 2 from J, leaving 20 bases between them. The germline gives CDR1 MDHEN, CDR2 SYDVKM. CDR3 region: CASRGDSLAVTYNEQFF. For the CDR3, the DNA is TGTGCCAGCAGGGGGGACTCATTAGCGGTTACCTACAATGAGCAGTTCTTC.

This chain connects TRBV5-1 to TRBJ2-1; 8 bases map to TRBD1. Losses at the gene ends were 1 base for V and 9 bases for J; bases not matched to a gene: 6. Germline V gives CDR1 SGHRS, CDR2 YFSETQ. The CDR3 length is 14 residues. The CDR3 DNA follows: TGCGCCAGCAGCTTGTACCAGGGGGCCGGTGAGCAGTTCTTC. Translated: CASSLYQGAGEQFF.

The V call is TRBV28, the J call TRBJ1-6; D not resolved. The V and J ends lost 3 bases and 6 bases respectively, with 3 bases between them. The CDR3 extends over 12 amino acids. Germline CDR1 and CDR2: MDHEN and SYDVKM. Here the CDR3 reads CASSFGNSPLHF. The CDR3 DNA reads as TGTGCCAGCAGTTTCGGTAATTCACCCCTCCACTTT.